These 8 T cell receptor beta chains originate from one sample sequenced in a study of T cell responses to AZD1222 COVID-19 vaccine. Clones were read by immunoSEQ multiplex PCR, and TCRdb kept only the in-frame ones, dropping some. The sample contains about 120,000 clones, around nine tenths of which appear only once. Sequenced here: peripheral blood, sampled on day 0 of AZD1222 vaccination. Source of these receptors: an adult in good health.

The chain is built from TRBV29-1 and TRBJ1-4; weak D call: TRBD1 (5 bases). CDR3 length equals 11 residues. Germline CDR1 SQVTM, CDR2 ANQGSEA. The V end lost 4 bases, the J end lost 13 bases, and 13 bases lay between the germline ends. CDR3 in amino acids: CSVAGTARLFF. The CDR3 DNA reads as TGCAGCGTTGCGGGGACGGCCCGACTGTTTTTT.

The rearrangement links TRBV19 to TRBJ2-7, with 10 nucleotides matching TRBD2. Germline CDR1 reads LNHDA; CDR2 reads SQIVND (reference sequence). The CDR3 runs to 16 residues. V lost 5 bases to trimming and J lost 3 bases; unmatched junction nucleotides: 10. In DNA form, the CDR3 reads TGTGCCAGTAGTCCCGGCCACTTAGCGGGAGGCTACGAGCAGTACTTC. This gives the protein CASSPGHLAGGYEQYF.

This clone was detected only once. The chain employs TRBV27 and TRBJ2-2; 9 bases fit TRBD2. V lost 6 bases and J lost 6; bases outside the gene matches: 5. Germline CDR1 is MNHEY and CDR2 is SMNVEV (reference sequence). This CDR3 spans 14 amino acids. The CDR3 reads CASRRGRAAGELFF. As DNA, the CDR3 is TGTGCCAGCAGACGCGGGAGGGCCGCCGGGGAGCTGTTTTTT.

This clone was found once. The chain recombines TRBV20-1 with TRBJ1-1, with a possible D match to TRBD1 (6 bases). V was shortened by 3 bases and J by 0 bases, with 17 bases between the two germline ends. The CDR3 is 16 residues long. CDR1 is DFQATT, CDR2 SNEGSKA, per germline (reference sequence). DNA of the CDR3: TGCAGTGCTAGTGACCCGGGGGGGGGCATGAACACTGAAGCTTTCTTT. Residues: CSASDPGGGMNTEAFF.

The genes are TRBV5-4 and TRBJ2-7, with 11 bases aligning to TRBD1. Germline loops: CDR1 SGHNT, CDR2 YYREEE (reference sequence). Trimming at V came to 4 bases and at J to 3 bases, leaving 6 bases not matched to a gene. CDR3 length: 15 residues. CDR3 loop: CASSPPGTGGYEQYF. For the CDR3, the DNA is TGTGCCAGCAGCCCTCCCGGGACAGGGGGCTACGAGCAGTACTTC.

The rearrangement uses TRBV28 and TRBJ1-1, with 11 nucleotides matching TRBD1. CDR3 length: 12 amino acids. After removal of 8 bases from V and 12 bases from J, the junction contained 8 bases not matched to a gene. Germline V gene data show CDR1 as MDHEN and CDR2 as SYDVKM. CDR3 amino acids: CASGHRDRGTFF. In nucleotides, the CDR3 is TGTGCCAGCGGTCATAGGGACAGGGGGACTTTCTTT.

The V call is TRBV11-2, the J call TRBJ1-6; D may be TRBD1 (6 bases). Germline values: CDR1 SGHAT, CDR2 FQNNGV. Trimming stripped 5 bases from V and 13 bases from J, with 15 bases between. CDR3 length: 13 amino acids. CDR3 bases: TGTGCCAGCAGCAACAAACAGGGATCCCCCCTCCACTTT. Translating gives CASSNKQGSPLHF.

V usage is TRBV6-5 and J usage is TRBJ1-3, with no clear D. Germline CDR1 reads MNHEY; CDR2 reads SVGAGI. The CDR3 contains 15 residues. V lost 4 bases and J lost 0, with 10 bases in between. The CDR3 DNA is TGTGCCAGCAGTTCAGGACGGAGCTCTGGAAACACCATATATTTT. Encoded protein: CASSSGRSSGNTIYF.